These 27 T cell receptor beta chains were all obtained from the same sample, sequenced in a study of T cell responses to AZD1222 COVID-19 vaccine. Measured with immunoSEQ multiplex PCR; TCRdb has only the in-frame clones, and not every one. The profile covers just over 90,000 clones, with 80% to 90% appearing a single time and less than 3% taken by the ten largest. The sample here was peripheral blood, taken 28 days after the second AZD1222 dose. These receptors were taken from an adult who received the AZD1222 COVID-19 vaccine.

This clone has only one observation. The genes are TRBV7-9 and TRBJ2-7, with 9 bases that match TRBD1. V was pared by 5 bases and J by 0 bases, with 11 bases of the junction left unmatched. In germline, CDR1 is SEHNR, CDR2 FQNEAQ (reference sequence). CDR3 length: 17 amino acids. In nucleotides, the CDR3 is TGTGCCAGCAGCCCGTCCCCCGGGACAGGGCGCTCCTACGAGCAGTACTTC. Amino acid sequence: CASSPSPGTGRSYEQYF.

The chain uses TRBV30 and TRBJ2-7; 9 bases are shared with TRBD1. Looked up from germline, CDR1 is GTSNPN and CDR2 is SVGIG (reference sequence). V was pared by 5 bases and J by 4 bases, with 3 bases of the junction left unmatched. The length of the CDR3 is 12 residues. CDR3 amino acids: CAWLGQGYEQYF. The CDR3 nucleotides are TGTGCCTGGTTGGGACAGGGTTACGAGCAGTACTTC.

The genes are TRBV25-1 and TRBJ2-7; D tentatively reads TRBD1 or TRBD2 (5 bases each). In germline, CDR1 is MGHDK, CDR2 SYGVNS. CDR3 length: 16 residues. V gave up 3 bases and J gave up 3 bases, with 18 bases separating them. CDR3 DNA sequence: TGTGCCAGCAGTGACTCCTTGTCCGGGACCCACTACGAGCAGTACTTC. Protein product: CASSDSLSGTHYEQYF.

This rearrangement joins TRBV7-3 to TRBJ2-1, with 9 bases that match TRBD2. With V trimmed by 2 bases and J by 5 bases, 7 bases remained unmatched. Per the germline V gene, CDR1 is SGHTA and CDR2 is FQGTGA. The CDR3 consists of 16 residues. The chain's CDR3 is CASSLVGAGGNNEQFF. Written as DNA, the CDR3 is TGTGCCAGCAGCTTAGTCGGAGCGGGAGGCAACAATGAGCAGTTCTTC.

V is TRBV5-1 and J is TRBJ2-1; D not certain. Trimming took 6 bases from V and 6 from J, leaving 13 bases between them. CDR1 and CDR2 from the germline V gene are SGHRS and YFSETQ. The CDR3 length is 13 residues. CDR3 residues: CASKISDGNEQFF. The CDR3 nucleotides read TGCGCCAGCAAAATTTCGGATGGCAATGAGCAGTTCTTC.

The V gene is TRBV4-3, the J gene TRBJ2-6; D ambiguous. From germline, CDR1 is LGHNA and CDR2 YSLEER. The CDR3 is 17 residues long. The V end lost 0 bases, the J end lost 1 base, and 10 bases lay between the germline ends. The CDR3 coding sequence is TGCGCCAGCAGCCAAGATACCAGTTCTTCTGGGGCCAACGTCCTGACTTTC. Protein: CASSQDTSSSGANVLTF.

This chain joins TRBV18 and TRBJ1-3; perhaps TRBD1 as D (5 bases). In germline, CDR1 is KGHSH, CDR2 LQKENI. CDR3 length: 16 residues. Between the trimmed V and J ends, which lost 3 bases and 3 bases, there was a span of 15 bases. CDR3 region: CASSPSQGAGGNTIYF. The CDR3, as DNA: TGTGCCAGCTCACCTAGCCAGGGAGCCGGTGGAAACACCATATATTTT.

About this clone itself: The junction departs from germline at one end; a sequencing error may be responsible. The V gene is TRBV9, the J gene TRBJ1-2; the match to TRBD1 covers 8 bases. Germline V CDR1 and CDR2: SGDLS, YYNGEE. The CDR3 covers 14 residues. The CDR3 bases are TGTGCCAGCAGCATGCAGGGGGCTAATTATGGCTACACCTTC. Translating gives CASSMQGANYGYTF. The full variable domain, in which reference TRBV9 and TRBJ1-2 provide the parts outside the CDR3, is DSGVTQTPKHLITATGQRVTLRCSPRSGDLSVYWYQQSLDQGLQFLIQYYNGEERAKGNILERFSAQQFPDLHSELNLSSLELGDSALYFCASSMQGANYGYTFGSGTRLTVV.

This clone was counted a single time. This sequence joins TRBV19 and TRBJ1-3; D is unresolved. Germline values: CDR1 LNHDA, CDR2 SQIVND (reference sequence). Trimming cost V 10 bases and J 3 bases, with 10 bases left between them. The CDR3 is 12 residues long. The CDR3 coding sequence is TGTGCCACCCGGGGTAATGGAAACACCATATATTTT. It specifies CATRGNGNTIYF. The full variable domain, completed using reference TRBV19 and TRBJ1-3, is DGGITQSPKYLFRKEGQNVTLSCEQNLNHDAMYWYRQDPGQGLRLIYYSQIVNDFQKGDIAEGYSVSREKKESFPLTVTSAQKNPTAFYLCATRGNGNTIYFGEGSWLTVV.

The V gene is TRBV2, the J gene TRBJ1-6, with D hard to call. Germline assignment: CDR1 SNHLY and CDR2 FYNNEI. V was clipped by 3 bases and J by 5 bases, with 8 bases between them. The CDR3 spans 14 residues. The CDR3: CASSEAGDNSPLHF. CDR3 coding DNA: TGTGCCAGCAGTGAGGCAGGAGATAATTCACCCCTCCACTTT.

The sample holds one count of this clone. The chain combines TRBV7-2 with TRBJ1-4; D unresolved. The CDR3 length is 13 residues. The germline CDR1 and CDR2 sequences are SGHTA and FQGNSA. Trimming removed 5 bases at V and 5 bases at J, with 9 bases between. As DNA, the CDR3 is TGTGCCAGCAGCACCCGATTCAATGAAAAACTGTTTTTT. This codes for CASSTRFNEKLFF.

CDR3 region: CASSLSGNSYEQYF. The CDR3 nucleotides are TGCGCCAGCAGCTTATCGGGGAACTCCTACGAGCAGTACTTC. The chain recombines TRBV5-1 with TRBJ2-7; tentative D call: TRBD2 (5 bases). The CDR3 runs 14 residues. Trimming stripped 2 bases from V and 0 bases from J, with 9 bases between. The germline CDR1 and CDR2 sequences are SGHRS and YFSETQ.

This clone was detected once. The chain recombines TRBV2 with TRBJ1-1; TRBD1 agrees at 7 bases. Germline V lookup: CDR1 SNHLY, CDR2 FYNNEI. The CDR3 covers 14 residues. The junction had 6 bases not matched to a gene; V was cut back by 5 bases and J by 3 bases. The CDR3 region has the DNA TGTGCCAGCAGTCTGACAGGGTGGGACACTGAAGCTTTCTTT. Translated: CASSLTGWDTEAFF.

The rearrangement uses TRBV5-1 and TRBJ1-1; no firm D call. There are 13 residues in the CDR3. Germline lookup yields CDR1 SGHRS and CDR2 YFSETQ. The V gene lost 5 bases and the J gene lost 0 bases, with 8 bases spanning the gap. CDR3 loop: CASRVEMNTEAFF. The CDR3 coding sequence is TGCGCCAGCAGGGTAGAGATGAACACTGAAGCTTTCTTT.

The chain combines TRBV3-1 (or the pseudogene TRBV3-2) with TRBJ2-2; TRBD1 aligns across 9 bases. This CDR3 comprises 15 residues. The V segment lost 4 bases and the J segment 3 bases; nucleotides outside the gene matches: 3. CDR1 is LGHDT and CDR2 is YNNKEL in the germline V gene (reference sequence). CDR3 sequence (DNA): TGTGCCAGCAGCCGGACAGGGGTCGACACCGGGGAGCTGTTTTTT. Amino acids: CASSRTGVDTGELFF.

This chain uses TRBV3-1 (or the pseudogene TRBV3-2) with TRBJ1-1; D gene ambiguous. The germline gives CDR1 LGHDT, CDR2 YNNKEL (reference sequence). The CDR3 consists of 12 residues. Trimming removed 5 bases at V and 0 bases at J, with 4 bases between. The CDR3 DNA reads as TGTGCCAGCAGCGACTTGAACACTGAAGCTTTCTTT. Translation gives CASSDLNTEAFF.

V usage is TRBV29-1 and J usage is TRBJ2-7; TRBD1 matches at 9 bases. Germline V gene lookup returns CDR1 SQVTM and CDR2 ANQGSEA. Trimming cost V 6 bases and J 7 bases; bases outside gene matches: 7. This CDR3 has 12 residues. CDR3 protein: CSVRDRVGEQYF. The CDR3, as DNA: TGCAGCGTCCGGGACAGGGTGGGAGAGCAGTACTTC.

The chain uses TRBV30 and TRBJ1-5; no clear D gene. The CDR3 spans 14 residues. Trimming pared 3 bases from V and 3 bases from J, leaving 12 bases between. CDR1 and CDR2 (germline): GTSNPN, SVGIG (reference sequence). CDR3 in amino acids: CAWRGSGYNQPQHF. CDR3 coding DNA: TGTGCCTGGAGGGGCTCAGGATACAATCAGCCCCAGCATTTT.

The genes are TRBV6-6 and TRBJ1-6, with D possibly TRBD1 on 5 matching bases. The CDR3 contains 15 residues. Germline V gene sequence: CDR1 MNHNY, CDR2 SVGAGI (reference sequence). V dropped 7 bases and J dropped 0 bases, with 10 bases sitting between them. CDR3 loop: CASTSGSSYNSPLHF. Written as DNA, the CDR3 is TGTGCCAGCACCTCAGGGAGCTCCTATAATTCACCCCTCCACTTT.

The chain employs TRBV14 and TRBJ2-5, with D possibly being TRBD1 (5 bases). Looked up from germline, CDR1 is SGHDN and CDR2 is FVKESK. The germline V and J ends were trimmed by 0 bases and 8 bases, with 10 bases remaining between them. The CDR3 has 13 residues. CDR3 sequence reads: CASSQEDSPTQYF. The CDR3 DNA follows: TGTGCCAGCAGCCAAGAAGACAGTCCAACCCAGTACTTC. Full variable domain (missing parts from reference TRBV14 and TRBJ2-5): EAGVTQFPSHSVIEKGQTVTLRCDPISGHDNLYWYRRVMGKEIKFLLHFVKESKQDESGMPNNRFLAERTGGTYSTLKVQPAELEDSGVYFCASSQEDSPTQYFGPGTRLLVL.

V usage is TRBV2 and J usage is TRBJ2-5, with 10 bases lining up with TRBD1. In germline, CDR1 is SNHLY, CDR2 FYNNEI. This CDR3 has 14 residues. V trimming: 4 bases; J trimming: 5 bases; junction bases outside the gene matches: 4. CDR3 DNA: TGTGCCAGCAGTGGACAGGGGGCTCGGGAGACCCAGTACTTC. This translates into CASSGQGARETQYF.

The rearrangement uses TRBV5-8 and TRBJ1-5; D may be TRBD1 (5 bases). With 0 bases removed from V and 6 bases from J, the gap between germline ends came to 13 bases. Germline V CDR1 and CDR2: SGHTS, YDEGEE. This CDR3 is 15 amino acids long. Written as DNA, the CDR3 is TGTGCCAGCAGCTTGGAATCCGGGGGGAGTCAGCCCCAGCATTTT. Translated: CASSLESGGSQPQHF.

The chain uses TRBV12-5 and TRBJ2-1; D gene ambiguous. This CDR3 contains 11 residues. CDR1 is LGHNT and CDR2 is FRNRAP in the germline V gene. Trimming pared 1 base from V and 8 bases from J, leaving 3 bases between. The CDR3 DNA reads TGTGCTAGTGGTTTGGCGTATGAGCAGTTCTTC. The encoded protein is CASGLAYEQFF.

This chain links TRBV30 with TRBJ2-5, with no clear D. CDR1 GTSNPN and CDR2 SVGIG come from the germline V gene (reference sequence). The V gene lost 4 bases and the J gene lost 5 bases, with 8 bases spanning the gap. The CDR3 length is 11 residues. The CDR3 DNA reads TGTGCCTGGAAGAGCGTGGAGACCCAGTACTTC. It codes for CAWKSVETQYF.

The V call is TRBV1, the J call TRBJ1-3; the table's D call, TRBD1, was not checked against the DNA. TRBV1 counts as a pseudogene. The CDR3 has 14 amino acids. DNA of the CDR3: TGCACCAGCAGCAGGGGCGACTCTGGAAACACCATATATTTT. The encoded protein is CTSSRGDSGNTIYF.

The V and J genes are TRBV19 and TRBJ2-3; TRBD1 might be the D (6 bases). The CDR3 covers 15 residues. CDR1 is LNHDA, CDR2 SQIVND, per germline (reference sequence). Trimming pared 1 base from V and 4 bases from J, leaving 12 bases between. CDR3 loop: CASSIAQGPPDTQYF. CDR3 DNA: TGTGCCAGTAGTATAGCGCAGGGGCCGCCAGATACGCAGTATTTT.

This rearrangement joins TRBV2 to TRBJ2-1; D gene unclear. The CDR3 contains 13 residues. V gave up 10 bases and J gave up 4 bases, with 14 bases separating them. The V gene's germline CDR1 is SNHLY and CDR2 FYNNEI. CDR3 sequence: CATSVSYYNEQFF. In DNA form, the CDR3 reads TGTGCCACCAGCGTGTCGTATTACAATGAGCAGTTCTTC.